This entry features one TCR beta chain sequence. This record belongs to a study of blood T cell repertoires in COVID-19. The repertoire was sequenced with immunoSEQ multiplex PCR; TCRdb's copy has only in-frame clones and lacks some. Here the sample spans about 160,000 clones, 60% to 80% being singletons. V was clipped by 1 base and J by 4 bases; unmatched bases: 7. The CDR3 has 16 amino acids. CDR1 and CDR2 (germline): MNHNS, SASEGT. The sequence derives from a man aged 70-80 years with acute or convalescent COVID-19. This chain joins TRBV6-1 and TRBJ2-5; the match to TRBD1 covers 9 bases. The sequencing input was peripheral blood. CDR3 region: CASSEVNRGRRETQYF. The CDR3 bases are TGTGCCAGCAGTGAAGTGAACAGGGGGCGCCGAGAGACCCAGTACTTC.